This paragraph reports one T cell receptor beta chain. The data were obtained in a study of control samples from healthy donors and cancer patients. This CDR3 spans 13 amino acids. V lost 5 bases and J lost 6; bases outside the gene matches: 4. Per the germline V gene, CDR1 is MNHEY and CDR2 is SVGAGI. Method: immunoSEQ multiplex PCR; TCRdb's copy keeps in-frame clones and lacks some. The data contain 70,000 to 95,000 clones, approximately 89% of them singletons. The receptor comes from a man in his fifties in good health. The sample taken for sequencing was blood. The V call is TRBV6-5, the J call TRBJ2-7, with 10 positions matching TRBD1. For the CDR3, the DNA is TGTGCCAGCAGTCGAGGACAGGGGGTCGAGCAGTACTTC. The encoded protein is CASSRGQGVEQYF.